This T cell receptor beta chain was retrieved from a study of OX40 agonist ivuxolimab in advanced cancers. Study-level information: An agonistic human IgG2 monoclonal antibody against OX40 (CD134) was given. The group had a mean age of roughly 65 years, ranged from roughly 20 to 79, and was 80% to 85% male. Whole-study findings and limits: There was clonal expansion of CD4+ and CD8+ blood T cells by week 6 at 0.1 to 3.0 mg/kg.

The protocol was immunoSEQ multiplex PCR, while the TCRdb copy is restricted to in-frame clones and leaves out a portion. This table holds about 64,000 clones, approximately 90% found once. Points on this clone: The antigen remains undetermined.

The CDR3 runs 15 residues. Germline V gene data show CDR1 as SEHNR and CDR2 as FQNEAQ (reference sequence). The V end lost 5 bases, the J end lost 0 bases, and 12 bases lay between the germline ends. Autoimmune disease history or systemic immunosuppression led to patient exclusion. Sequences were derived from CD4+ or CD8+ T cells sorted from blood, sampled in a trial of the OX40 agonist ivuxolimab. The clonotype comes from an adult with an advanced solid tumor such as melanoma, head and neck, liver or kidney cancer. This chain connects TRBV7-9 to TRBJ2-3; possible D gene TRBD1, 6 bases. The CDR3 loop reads CASSRIQGSTDTQYF. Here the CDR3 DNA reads TGTGCCAGCAGCCGCATCCAGGGGAGCACAGATACGCAGTATTTT.